These T cell receptor beta chains were read from a single sample in a study of shared clonotypes between healthy human individuals. Profiled with immunoSEQ multiplex PCR; TCRdb holds only in-frame clones, not every one. The sample includes roughly 770,000 clones, approximately 97% of them seen just once. Sequencing was performed on naive CD8+ T cells sorted from blood. The source of these receptors is a man aged 25-45 years in good health. Each CDR3 is given with its conserved first and last residue. The D gene is left open where the match is weak. Clone size, where shown, is once, few, many, or a class for clones that have expanded.

D gene: TRBD1
V gene: TRBV19
clone size: .
J gene: TRBJ1-2
CDR3 DNA: TGTGCCGCGGAGGGGGCCCCCTATTTTGGCTACACCTTC
CDR3 protein: CAAEGAPYFGYTF

D gene: .
V gene: TRBV7-6
clone size: .
J gene: TRBJ2-1
CDR3 DNA: TGTGCCAGCAGCTGGGGTGGGTCACACAATGAGCAGTTCTTC
CDR3 protein: CASSWGGSHNEQFF

D gene: TRBD1
V gene: TRBV11-2
clone size: .
J gene: TRBJ2-1
CDR3 DNA: TGTGCCAGCAGCTACCGTGTCGGGACAGGGACCTACAATGAGCAGTTCTTC
CDR3 protein: CASSYRVGTGTYNEQFF

D gene: .
V gene: TRBV27
clone size: .
J gene: TRBJ1-2
CDR3 DNA: TGTGCCAGCAGTACCTCCGGGGGCGCGAGTGGCTACACCTTC
CDR3 protein: CASSTSGGASGYTF

D gene: .
V gene: TRBV11-2
clone size: .
J gene: TRBJ1-2
CDR3 DNA: TGTGCCAGCAGCTCCGTCCCAATCCGTGGCTACACCTTC
CDR3 protein: CASSSVPIRGYTF

D gene: .
V gene: TRBV4-1
clone size: .
J gene: TRBJ1-1
CDR3 DNA: TGCGCCAGCAGCTCTCAGACAGATAGAAACACTGAAGCTTTCTTT
CDR3 protein: CASSSQTDRNTEAFF

D gene: TRBD1
V gene: TRBV5-1
clone size: .
J gene: TRBJ2-2
CDR3 DNA: TGCGCCAGCAGCTTGACCGGGACAGAGTTTTCCGGGGAGCTGTTTTTT
CDR3 protein: CASSLTGTEFSGELFF

D gene: .
V gene: TRBV9
clone size: .
J gene: TRBJ2-2
CDR3 DNA: TGTGCCAGCAGCGTAGAACCGGGTGCGAACACCGGGGAGCTGTTTTTT
CDR3 protein: CASSVEPGANTGELFF

D gene: .
V gene: TRBV16
clone size: .
J gene: TRBJ2-1
CDR3 DNA: TGTGCCAGCAGCCCACCGACCAACAATGAGCAGTTCTTC
CDR3 protein: CASSPPTNNEQFF

D gene: .
V gene: TRBV10-3
clone size: .
J gene: TRBJ1-1
CDR3 DNA: TGTGCCATCAGCCGGGACACCCTGAACACTGAAGCTTTCTTT
CDR3 protein: CAISRDTLNTEAFF

D gene: .
V gene: TRBV15
clone size: .
J gene: TRBJ2-2
CDR3 DNA: TGTGCCACCAGCAGAGCCGACGCAGGGACCACCGGGGAGCTGTTTTTT
CDR3 protein: CATSRADAGTTGELFF

D gene: TRBD1
V gene: TRBV7-2
clone size: .
J gene: TRBJ2-7
CDR3 DNA: TGTGCCAGCAGCTCTAGAGCGGTTCGGCAGGGGGTCGTTGGTGAGCAGTACTTC
CDR3 protein: CASSSRAVRQGVVGEQYF

D gene: .
V gene: TRBV21-1
clone size: once
J gene: TRBJ2-7
CDR3 DNA: TGTGCCAGCTACGAGCAGTACTTC
CDR3 protein: CASYEQYF

D gene: .
V gene: TRBV6-4
clone size: .
J gene: TRBJ2-2
CDR3 DNA: TGTGCCAGCAGTGACTCTCTGAGGGGTCCCACCGGGGAGCTGTTTTTT
CDR3 protein: CASSDSLRGPTGELFF

D gene: .
V gene: TRBV7-9
clone size: .
J gene: TRBJ2-7
CDR3 DNA: TGTGCCAGCAGCTTAGGGCCAATCTACGAGCAGTACTTC
CDR3 protein: CASSLGPIYEQYF

D gene: .
V gene: TRBV7-3
clone size: .
J gene: TRBJ2-3
CDR3 DNA: TGTGCCAGCAGCTTACTCGGGGGCCCCACAGATACGCAGTATTTT
CDR3 protein: CASSLLGGPTDTQYF

D gene: .
V gene: TRBV6-5
clone size: .
J gene: TRBJ1-4
CDR3 DNA: TGTGCCAGCAGCCTCTCAGGGTCGAAGGAAGAAAAACTGTTTTTT
CDR3 protein: CASSLSGSKEEKLFF

D gene: TRBD1
V gene: TRBV4-3
clone size: .
J gene: TRBJ2-7
CDR3 DNA: TGCGCCAGCAGCCAAGATCATGACAGGGACCACGAGCAGTACTTC
CDR3 protein: CASSQDHDRDHEQYF

D gene: TRBD1
V gene: TRBV19
clone size: .
J gene: TRBJ2-1
CDR3 DNA: TGTGCCAGTAGTATAGATCCTCCCGGGACAGGGGGTCTCTACAATGAGCAGTTCTTC
CDR3 protein: CASSIDPPGTGGLYNEQFF

D gene: .
V gene: TRBV6-4
clone size: .
J gene: TRBJ2-7
CDR3 DNA: TGTGCCAGCAGTGAGGACCCGTATAGCGGCGAGCAGTACTTC
CDR3 protein: CASSEDPYSGEQYF

D gene: .
V gene: TRBV9
clone size: .
J gene: TRBJ1-2
CDR3 DNA: TGTGCCAGCAGCGTAGACGTGGACGGCGGCTATGGCTACACCTTC
CDR3 protein: CASSVDVDGGYGYTF

D gene: .
V gene: TRBV27
clone size: .
J gene: TRBJ2-1
CDR3 DNA: TGTGCCAGCAGTTTATCGTCCCTAGTTGGGCAGTTCTTC
CDR3 protein: CASSLSSLVGQFF

D gene: TRBD2
V gene: TRBV10-2
clone size: .
J gene: TRBJ2-7
CDR3 DNA: TGCGCCAGCAGTCCTTTGGAGGGATTAACAGGACTAGCGGGAGACTACGAGCAGTACTTC
CDR3 protein: CASSPLEGLTGLAGDYEQYF

D gene: .
V gene: TRBV27
clone size: .
J gene: TRBJ2-7
CDR3 DNA: TGTGCCAGCAGTTTACAGGGAAACTACGAGCAGTACTTC
CDR3 protein: CASSLQGNYEQYF

D gene: .
V gene: TRBV10-1
clone size: .
J gene: TRBJ1-2
CDR3 DNA: TGCGCCAGCAGCACGGGCAGGAGGGGTGGCTACACCTTC
CDR3 protein: CASSTGRRGGYTF

D gene: .
V gene: TRBV10-2
clone size: .
J gene: TRBJ2-7
CDR3 DNA: TGCGCCAGCAGTGAGTCACCCTACGAGCAGTACTTC
CDR3 protein: CASSESPYEQYF

D gene: .
V gene: TRBV7-6
clone size: .
J gene: TRBJ2-7
CDR3 DNA: TGTGCCAGCGGCCGATTCCCAGATCCATCCTACGAGCAGTACTTC
CDR3 protein: CASGRFPDPSYEQYF

D gene: TRBD1
V gene: TRBV25-1
clone size: .
J gene: TRBJ2-7
CDR3 DNA: TGTGCCAGCACGGCAGGGGGTACACTACGCGAGCAGTACTTC
CDR3 protein: CASTAGGTLREQYF

D gene: .
V gene: TRBV5-1
clone size: .
J gene: TRBJ2-3
CDR3 DNA: TGCGCCAGCAGCTTGGTTGCAGGGCGGCCTACAGATACGCAGTATTTT
CDR3 protein: CASSLVAGRPTDTQYF

D gene: .
V gene: TRBV9
clone size: once
J gene: TRBJ2-7
CDR3 DNA: TGTGCCAGCGGTCCTGTTAACGAGCAGTACTTC
CDR3 protein: CASGPVNEQYF

D gene: .
V gene: TRBV7-8
clone size: .
J gene: TRBJ2-6
CDR3 DNA: TGTGCCAGCAGCGCCCAGGGTTTTGGGGCCAACGTCCTGACTTTC
CDR3 protein: CASSAQGFGANVLTF

D gene: TRBD2
V gene: TRBV7-6
clone size: .
J gene: TRBJ2-1
CDR3 DNA: TGTGCCAGCAGCCTCGGGACTAGCGGGGGGCGAACGGAGCAGTTCTTC
CDR3 protein: CASSLGTSGGRTEQFF

D gene: .
V gene: TRBV28
clone size: .
J gene: TRBJ2-7
CDR3 DNA: TGTGCCAGCAGTTTTGACAGAACCTACGAGCAGTACTTC
CDR3 protein: CASSFDRTYEQYF

D gene: .
V gene: TRBV6-1
clone size: .
J gene: TRBJ2-7
CDR3 DNA: TGTGCCAGCAGTGAAACGGGGACCTACGAGCAGTACTTC
CDR3 protein: CASSETGTYEQYF

D gene: TRBD2
V gene: TRBV28
clone size: .
J gene: TRBJ2-7
CDR3 DNA: TGTGCCAGCTCCGGGACTACGCGGGGCCACTACGAGCAGTACTTC
CDR3 protein: CASSGTTRGHYEQYF

D gene: .
V gene: TRBV7-9
clone size: .
J gene: TRBJ2-1
CDR3 DNA: TGTGCCAGCAGCTCGAAGGGTAGCGTGAGTGAGCAGTTCTTC
CDR3 protein: CASSSKGSVSEQFF

D gene: .
V gene: TRBV5-1
clone size: .
J gene: TRBJ2-7
CDR3 DNA: TGCGCCAGCAGCTCCACCGACGGGTCACTCGAGCAGTACTTC
CDR3 protein: CASSSTDGSLEQYF

D gene: TRBD2
V gene: TRBV7-8
clone size: .
J gene: TRBJ2-1
CDR3 DNA: TGTGCCAGCAGCTTTTTGGCTCCTCTAGCGGGAGGGCCTACTGAGCAGTTCTTC
CDR3 protein: CASSFLAPLAGGPTEQFF

D gene: .
V gene: TRBV7-8
clone size: .
J gene: TRBJ1-5
CDR3 DNA: TGTGCCAGCGGGAGGGCGGGTCAGCCCCAGCATTTT
CDR3 protein: CASGRAGQPQHF

D gene: .
V gene: TRBV2
clone size: once
J gene: TRBJ2-5
CDR3 DNA: TGTGCCAGCAAGATATCGGGTGGAGTTGAGACCCAGTACTTC
CDR3 protein: CASKISGGVETQYF

D gene: TRBD1
V gene: TRBV7-9
clone size: .
J gene: TRBJ1-3
CDR3 DNA: TGTGCCAGCAGCATTGCCCGACAGGGGCATCTAAGAAACACCATATATTTT
CDR3 protein: CASSIARQGHLRNTIYF

D gene: .
V gene: TRBV5-1
clone size: .
J gene: TRBJ2-1
CDR3 DNA: TGCGCCAGCAGCTTGCGGGGCCCAGGTGTTGAGCAGTTCTTC
CDR3 protein: CASSLRGPGVEQFF

D gene: .
V gene: TRBV9
clone size: .
J gene: TRBJ1-3
CDR3 DNA: TGTGCCAGCAGCGAAGGGGGAAACACCATATATTTT
CDR3 protein: CASSEGGNTIYF